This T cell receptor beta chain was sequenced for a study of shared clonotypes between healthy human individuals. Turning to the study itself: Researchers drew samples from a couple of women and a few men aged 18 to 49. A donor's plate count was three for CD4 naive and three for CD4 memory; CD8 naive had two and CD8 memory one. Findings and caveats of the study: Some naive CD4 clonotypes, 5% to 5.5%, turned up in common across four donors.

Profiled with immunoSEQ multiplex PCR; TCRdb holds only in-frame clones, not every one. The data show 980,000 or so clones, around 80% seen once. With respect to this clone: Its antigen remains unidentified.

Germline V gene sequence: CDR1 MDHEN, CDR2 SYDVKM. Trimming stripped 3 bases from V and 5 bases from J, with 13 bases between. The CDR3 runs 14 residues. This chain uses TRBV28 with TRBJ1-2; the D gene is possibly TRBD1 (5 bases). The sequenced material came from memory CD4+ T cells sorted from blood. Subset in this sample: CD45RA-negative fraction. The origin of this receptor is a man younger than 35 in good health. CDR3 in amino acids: CASSFRGTVYGYTF. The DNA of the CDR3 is TGTGCCAGCAGTTTTCGGGGGACGGTTTATGGCTACACCTTC.